This entry lists 7 T cell receptor beta chains sequenced from one sample in a study of blood T cell repertoires in COVID-19 (dated by TCRdb to the early 2020s). The library was built by means of the immunoSEQ multiplex PCR assay. TCRdb limited this immuneACCESS table to in-frame rearrangements with V and J called. A share of clones is missing; checked studies link under half to unresolved V genes, and the rest is unexplained. The sample has 45,000 to 65,000 clones on record, under 90% of them singletons. Approximately 13% of the sample comes from the top ten. Sequenced: peripheral blood. The receptor set was obtained from a woman of 80 years or more with acute or convalescent COVID-19.

The gene calls are TRBV4-1 and TRBJ2-7; no firm D call. V was shortened by 4 bases and J by 0 bases, with 7 bases between the two germline ends. This CDR3 spans 13 amino acids. The germline V gene encodes CDR1 MGHRA and CDR2 YSYEKL. The CDR3 DNA follows: TGCGCCAGCAGCCTCCCGAGCTCCTACGAGCAGTACTTC. Its protein product is CASSLPSSYEQYF.

Concerning this clone itself: At one end, the junction sequence differs from germline, possibly due to a read error. The chain uses TRBV19 and TRBJ1-5; D call uncertain. The CDR3 consists of 15 residues. CDR1 LNHDA and CDR2 SQIVND come from the germline V gene (reference sequence). CDR3 in DNA: TGTGCCAGTAGTATAGAATCCAGTAGCTATCAGCCCCAGCATTTT. It encodes CASSIESSSYQPQHF.

This rearrangement joins TRBV5-1 to TRBJ2-5, with TRBD1 matching 10 bases. Trimming removed 1 base from V and 5 bases from J; junction bases left unmatched: 8. CDR3 length: 16 amino acids. Germline CDR1 and CDR2: SGHRS and YFSETQ. CDR3 sequence reads: CASSLTWDRGRETQYF. Here the CDR3 DNA reads TGCGCCAGCAGCTTGACCTGGGACAGGGGTAGGGAGACCCAGTACTTC. Together with reference TRBV5-1 and TRBJ2-5, the CDR3 gives the full variable domain: KAGVTQTPRYLIKTRGQQVTLSCSPISGHRSVSWYQQTPGQGLQFLFEYFSETQRNKGNFPGRFSGRQFSNSRSEMNVSTLELGDSALYLCASSLTWDRGRETQYFGPGTRLLVL.

Concerning this clone: Other DNA sequences of this sample code for an identical CDR3. The chain recombines TRBV3-1 (or the pseudogene TRBV3-2) with TRBJ1-5; D may be TRBD1 (5 bases). Trimming stripped 0 bases from V and 4 bases from J, with 7 bases between. In germline, CDR1 is LGHDT, CDR2 YNNKEL (reference sequence). The CDR3 length is 14 residues. CDR3: CASSQDTGNQPQHF. In DNA form, the CDR3 reads TGTGCCAGCAGCCAAGATACAGGAAATCAGCCCCAGCATTTT.

The J gene is TRBJ2-3, the V gene TRBV6-5; 10 positions agree with TRBD1. Germline loops: CDR1 MNHEY, CDR2 SVGAGI. CDR3 length: 15 residues. V was pared by 8 bases and J by 1 base, with 6 bases of the junction left unmatched. CDR3: CASGPGQGRTDTQYF. DNA for the CDR3: TGTGCCAGCGGTCCGGGACAGGGGCGCACAGATACGCAGTATTTT.

This clone was seen only a few times. The V and J genes are TRBV19 and TRBJ1-2, with TRBD1 identical over 9 bases. The trim removed 6 bases at V and 2 bases at J, leaving 7 bases unmatched. The CDR3 loop spans 15 amino acids. Germline values: CDR1 LNHDA, CDR2 SQIVND (reference sequence). CDR3 nucleotides: TGTGCCAGTAGCGTCCCGGGACAGGGAAACTATGGCTACACCTTC. This codes for CASSVPGQGNYGYTF. The full variable domain, its missing parts supplied by reference TRBV19 and TRBJ1-2, is DGGITQSPKYLFRKEGQNVTLSCEQNLNHDAMYWYRQDPGQGLRLIYYSQIVNDFQKGDIAEGYSVSREKKESFPLTVTSAQKNPTAFYLCASSVPGQGNYGYTFGSGTRLTVV.

In DNA form, the CDR3 reads TGTGCCAGCAGCCCCGGGACAGCCGGAAACACCATATATTTT. Translation: CASSPGTAGNTIYF. The chain uses TRBV7-9 and TRBJ1-3; 7 bases fit TRBD1. CDR1 is SEHNR, CDR2 FQNEAQ, per germline (reference sequence). Trimming at V came to 5 bases and at J to 4 bases, leaving 5 bases not matched to a gene. This CDR3 has 14 amino acids.